Below are 13 T cell receptor beta chains sequenced from a single sample in a study of T-cell memory formation after mild COVID-19. One entry per CDR3 protein, called by TCRdb with MiXCR from the 5' RACE reads. The table records 300,000 to 400,000 distinct CDR3 sequences, 15% of them present only once. Sample: PBMCs or a T cell subset sorted from them (not recorded which). Receptors were obtained from a man aged 18 to 30 who had mild COVID-19 (a few samples of this study predate the infection). Cell type and time point are not known.

The V gene is TRBV4-2, the J gene TRBJ1-1, with 7 nucleotides matching TRBD1. Per germline, CDR1 LGHNA and CDR2 YNFKEQ. The CDR3 consists of 13 residues. With 0 bases clipped from V and 7 bases from J, the junction kept 2 bases outside the gene matches. Here the CDR3 reads CASSQENRGEAFF. CDR3 coding DNA: TGTGCCAGCAGCCAAGAAAACAGGGGTGAAGCTTTCTTT.

This clonotype was observed a few times. The V gene is TRBV7-9, the J gene TRBJ1-6; D ambiguous. The V end was cut by 8 bases, the J end by 7 bases, with 6 bases between. Per the germline V gene, CDR1 is SEHNR and CDR2 is FQNEAQ (reference sequence). CDR3 size: 11 residues. CDR3 coding DNA: TGTGCCAGCGGAAAAAATTCACCCCTCCACTTT. This sequence encodes CASGKNSPLHF.

This clonotype was counted ten times or more. The chain uses TRBV7-2 and TRBJ2-5; D not resolved. Germline CDR1 and CDR2: SGHTA and FQGNSA. This CDR3 comprises 13 residues. V lost 4 bases and J lost 7, with 13 bases in between. In nucleotides, the CDR3 is TGTGCCAGCAGCTCCCAAGGTTCCGGGACCCAGTACTTC. Translating gives CASSSQGSGTQYF.

The table lists this clonotype with a few counts. The CDR3 DNA follows: TGTGCCAGCAGCTCCGGGTACCTTAGCGGGGGGGCCCGGAAGCAGTATTTT. This translates into CASSSGYLSGGARKQYF. This sequence joins TRBV7-3 and TRBJ2-3; 11 bases map to TRBD2. The CDR3 length is 17 residues. CDR1 is SGHTA and CDR2 is FQGTGA in the germline V gene. The junction had 17 bases not matched to a gene; V was cut back by 4 bases and J by 11 bases. Complete variable domain (other parts from reference TRBV7-3 and TRBJ2-3): GAGVSQTPSNKVTEKGKYVELRCDPISGHTALYWYRQSLGQGPEFLIYFQGTGAADDSGLPNDRFFAVRPEGSVSTLKIQRTERGDSAVYLCASSSGYLSGGARKQYFGPGTRLTVL.

As DNA, the CDR3 is TGCGCCAGCCGCCCAGGGGTTACCTACAATGAGCAGTTCTTC. Protein product: CASRPGVTYNEQFF. The chain links TRBV4-1 to TRBJ2-1, with a weak D call TRBD1 (6 bases). The CDR3 has 14 amino acids. V was pared by 8 bases and J by 2 bases, with 13 bases between. CDR1 is MGHRA and CDR2 is YSYEKL in the germline V gene.

In this sample, this clonotype turned up a few times. The genes are TRBV3-1 and TRBJ1-3, with D maybe TRBD1 (5 bases). The CDR3 length is 15 residues. Looked up from germline, CDR1 is LGHDT and CDR2 is YNNKEL (reference sequence). Trimming removed 1 base from V and 1 base from J, with 8 bases in between. The CDR3 loop reads CASSQGGGSGNTIYF. DNA for the CDR3: TGTGCCAGCAGCCAAGGTGGGGGGTCTGGAAACACCATATATTTT.

The CDR3 loop reads CASSPGAANEQFF. The DNA of the CDR3 is TGTGCCAGCAGCCCAGGGGCGGCCAATGAGCAGTTCTTC. The chain is built from TRBV6-5 and TRBJ2-1; tentative D call: TRBD1 (6 bases). This CDR3 is 13 amino acids long. With 6 bases removed from V and 6 bases from J, the gap between germline ends came to 12 bases. The germline gives CDR1 MNHEY, CDR2 SVGAGI.

The rearrangement links TRBV20-1 to TRBJ2-2; 8 bases agree with TRBD2. CDR3 size: 15 residues. From germline, CDR1 is DFQATT and CDR2 SNEGSKA (reference sequence). V shed 3 bases, J shed 4 bases, and the junction held 7 bases outside the gene matches. The CDR3 region is CSARAGGVGTGELFF. The CDR3 DNA sequence: TGCAGTGCTAGGGCGGGAGGAGTGGGCACCGGGGAGCTGTTTTTT.

Many counts were recorded for this clonotype. V usage is TRBV5-1 and J usage is TRBJ2-1, with D unresolved. Germline loops: CDR1 SGHRS, CDR2 YFSETQ. V was shortened by 0 bases and J by 4 bases, with 8 bases between the two germline ends. CDR3 length equals 14 residues. The chain's CDR3 is CASSLDGEYNEQFF. CDR3 sequence (DNA): TGCGCCAGCAGCTTGGATGGGGAATACAATGAGCAGTTCTTC.

This clonotype was seen a few times. J is TRBJ2-1 and V is TRBV7-3; D could derive from TRBD1 or TRBD2 (5 bases each). This CDR3 spans 15 amino acids. V was pared by 5 bases and J by 2 bases, with 13 bases between. Germline V lookup: CDR1 SGHTA, CDR2 FQGTGA. CDR3 DNA sequence: TGTGCCAGCAGCCACCGCCGGGGACCCTACAATGAGCAGTTCTTC. Its translation: CASSHRRGPYNEQFF.

The V gene is TRBV15, the J gene TRBJ2-7; D uncertain. This CDR3 is built from 15 residues. Germline CDR1 LNHNV, CDR2 YYDKDF (reference sequence). V was cut by 0 bases and J by 6 bases, with 15 bases left in between. The CDR3 sequence is CATSRDRGPGFEQYF. CDR3 coding DNA: TGTGCCACCAGCAGAGATCGAGGACCCGGCTTCGAGCAGTACTTC.

This rearrangement joins TRBV18 to TRBJ2-3; a possible D gene is TRBD1 (7 bases). Trimming cost V 10 bases and J 2 bases, with 10 bases left between them. This CDR3 contains 12 residues. In germline, CDR1 is KGHSH, CDR2 LQKENI. This chain's CDR3 is CAMEGATDTQYF. The CDR3 DNA is TGTGCCATGGAGGGGGCCACAGATACGCAGTATTTT.

The CDR3 loop reads CASSRAYEQYF. The CDR3 DNA is TGTGCCAGCAGTCGGGCCTACGAGCAGTACTTC. This chain joins TRBV2 and TRBJ2-7; unclear D gene. This CDR3 comprises 11 residues. CDR1 and CDR2 (germline): SNHLY, FYNNEI. Trimming cost V 5 bases and J 2 bases, with 4 bases left between them. The full variable domain, completed using reference TRBV2 and TRBJ2-7, is EPEVTQTPSHQVTQMGQEVILRCVPISNHLYFYWYRQILGQKVEFLVSFYNNEISEKSEIFDDQFSVERPDGSNFTLKIRSTKLEDSAMYFCASSRAYEQYFGPGTRLTVT.